The rows below give T cell receptor beta chains drawn from one sample of a study of CD8+CD57+ T cells in acquired aplastic anemia. Via MiXCR, TCRdb re-called the reads, giving one row per CDR3 protein. The sample lists around 150,000 distinct CDR3 sequences; 45% to 55% were seen once. Material: sorted CD4+, CD8+, or CD8+CD57+ T cells (not recorded which) from PBMCs. These receptors were taken from a human donor with aplastic anemia. Each CDR3 is given with its conserved first and last residue. The D gene is left open where the match is weak. Expanded clones get a size class; other rows say once, few or many, or leave the size out.

. . TRBJ2-3 TRBV29-1 CSVEDRAQPGGRDTQYF TGCAGCGTTGAAGATCGGGCCCAGCCCGGGGGGCGGGATACGCAGTATTTT
. many TRBJ2-7 TRBV6-1 CASSPTSMGPYEQYF TGTGCCAGCAGTCCGACTAGTATGGGCCCATACGAGCAGTACTTC
. . TRBJ1-1 TRBV7-9 CASSLEQLNTEAFF TGTGCCAGCAGCTTAGAACAGTTGAACACTGAAGCTTTCTTT
. . TRBJ2-1 TRBV20-1 CSARGGRGSYNEQFF TGCAGTGCCCGCGGGGGCAGGGGTTCCTACAATGAGCAGTTCTTC
. . TRBJ2-7 TRBV25-1 CASSDPRRAQEQYF TGTGCCAGCAGTGACCCAAGAAGGGCACAAGAGCAGTACTTC
. . TRBJ2-7 TRBV2 CASISGGYEQYF TGTGCCAGCATATCCGGGGGCTACGAGCAGTACTTC
. many TRBJ2-1 TRBV19 CASTPGRGQYNEQFF TGTGCCAGTACCCCAGGGAGGGGACAGTACAATGAGCAGTTCTTC
. . TRBJ2-7 TRBV13 CASSPIGDSYEQYF TGTGCCAGCAGTCCTATAGGGGACTCCTACGAGCAGTACTTC
. once TRBJ1-6 TRBV5-6 CASSARPGGSSPLHF TGTGCCAGCAGCGCCAGGCCGGGGGGCAGTTCACCCCTCCACTTT
TRBD2 many TRBJ2-5 TRBV5-8 CASSFFTLAGVLETQYF TGTGCCAGCAGCTTCTTCACACTAGCGGGAGTTTTGGAGACCCAGTACTTC
TRBD1 . TRBJ2-3 TRBV12-3/TRBV12-4 CATSGQGGTDTQYF TGTGCCACCAGCGGACAGGGAGGCACAGATACGCAGTATTTT
. . TRBJ2-3 TRBV15 CATSRGSGRGTDTQYF TGTGCCACCAGCAGAGGTTCAGGGAGAGGGACAGATACGCAGTATTTT
. . TRBJ2-7 TRBV7-9 CASSLAGVYEQYF TGTGCCAGCAGCTTAGCAGGTGTCTACGAGCAGTACTTC
. . TRBJ1-2 TRBV10-3 CAISEEQGRGNGYTF TGTGCCATCAGTGAGGAACAGGGTAGAGGGAATGGCTACACCTTC
. many TRBJ2-7 TRBV3-1 CASSQDAQVYEQYF TGTGCCAGCAGCCAAGATGCGCAGGTCTACGAGCAGTACTTC
. many TRBJ1-3 TRBV19 CASSDVSGNTIYF TGTGCCAGCTCGGATGTCTCTGGAAACACCATATATTTT
TRBD2 once TRBJ2-1 TRBV29-1 CSVAGLVGINEQFF TGCAGCGTTGCCGGACTAGTGGGGATCAATGAGCAGTTCTTC
. . TRBJ2-6 TRBV10-1 CASSESTASGANVLTF TGCGCCAGCAGTGAGTCTACGGCCTCTGGGGCCAACGTCCTGACTTTC
. . TRBJ2-2 TRBV24-1 CATSDRQAHTWELFF TGTGCCACCAGTGATCGACAGGCGCACACCTGGGAGCTGTTTTTT
. . TRBJ2-6 TRBV20-1 CSASERGLIGANVLTF TGCAGTGCTAGTGAACGAGGGTTGATTGGGGCCAACGTCCTGACTTTC
. . TRBJ2-7 TRBV7-7 CASSSRGGLYEQYF TGTGCCAGCAGCTCCCGAGGCGGACTCTACGAGCAGTACTTC
. . TRBJ2-7 TRBV7-2 CASSFVGAYEQYF TGTGCCAGCAGCTTTGTCGGGGCCTACGAGCAGTACTTC
. many TRBJ2-3 TRBV7-3 CASSLGGTQYF TGTGCCAGCAGCTTAGGGGGTACGCAGTATTTT
. . TRBJ1-4 TRBV29-1 CSARSGEKLFF TGCAGCGCTAGGTCCGGTGAAAAACTGTTTTTT
TRBD2 many TRBJ2-7 TRBV7-8 CASSSGLAGGQSYEQYF TGTGCCAGCAGCTCTGGACTAGCGGGAGGCCAAAGCTACGAGCAGTACTTC
TRBD1 many TRBJ1-5 TRBV30 CAWGTGTGSNQPQHF TGTGCCTGGGGCACCGGGACAGGAAGCAATCAGCCCCAGCATTTT
TRBD1 . TRBJ2-7 TRBV7-9 CASSLPGQGLLEQYF TGTGCCAGCAGCTTACCGGGACAGGGCCTCCTCGAGCAGTACTTC
. . TRBJ2-7 TRBV5-1 CASSLEGGLYEQYF TGCGCCAGCAGCTTGGAGGGGGGGCTGTACGAGCAGTACTTC
TRBD1 . TRBJ2-1 TRBV2 CASTPGQPSYNEQFF TGTGCCAGCACTCCGGGACAGCCAAGCTACAATGAGCAGTTCTTC
TRBD2 many TRBJ2-5 TRBV9 CASSVGKGGRGRETQYF TGTGCCAGCAGCGTAGGCAAGGGCGGGAGGGGTAGGGAGACCCAGTACTTC
. . TRBJ2-1 TRBV10-3 CAISDPSAGPENEQFF TGTGCCATCAGTGACCCGTCGGCGGGACCAGAAAATGAGCAGTTCTTC
. . TRBJ2-1 TRBV20-1 CSARAQGVEQFF TGCAGTGCTAGAGCTCAGGGTGTTGAGCAGTTCTTC
TRBD2 . TRBJ2-3 TRBV30 CAWSPLAGRTDTQYF TGTGCCTGGAGTCCACTAGCGGGACGCACAGATACGCAGTATTTT
. . TRBJ1-6 TRBV15 CATSRREDSPLHF TGTGCCACCAGCAGGCGGGAGGATTCACCCCTCCACTTT
TRBD1 many TRBJ1-1 TRBV25-1 CASSAGQGRGTGAFF TGTGCCAGCAGTGCTGGACAGGGGAGAGGCACTGGAGCTTTCTTT
. once TRBJ2-1 TRBV7-6 CASSPRGYNEQFF TGTGCCAGCAGCCCTCGGGGGTACAATGAGCAGTTCTTC
. many TRBJ2-1 TRBV7-8 CASSFVQAEQFF TGTGCCAGCAGCTTCGTTCAAGCGGAGCAGTTCTTC
TRBD1 . TRBJ1-3 TRBV6-5 CASSYSYPTGTGNTIYF TGTGCCAGCAGTTATTCTTACCCGACAGGGACGGGAAACACCATATATTTT
TRBD2 medium-sized TRBJ2-7 TRBV4-2 CASSQGEGLYEQYF TGTGCCAGCAGCCAAGGGGAGGGGCTCTACGAGCAGTACTTC
. many TRBJ2-1 TRBV6-4 CASSVLQGNEQFF TGTGCCAGCAGTGTACTACAGGGAAATGAGCAGTTCTTC
. many TRBJ2-5 TRBV7-2 CASSAYGGLGETQYF TGTGCCAGCAGCGCTTACGGGGGATTAGGGGAGACCCAGTACTTC
. many TRBJ1-2 TRBV5-1 CATSLTGLYGYTF TGCGCCACGAGTTTAACAGGCCTCTATGGCTACACCTTC
. many TRBJ1-1 TRBV7-9 CASSPPGQGNTEAFF TGTGCCAGCAGCCCACCGGGACAAGGAAACACTGAAGCTTTCTTT
TRBD2 many TRBJ2-7 TRBV9 CASSVDEQAGVINEQYF TGTGCCAGCAGCGTAGACGAACAAGCGGGAGTAATCAACGAGCAGTACTTC
. . TRBJ2-1 TRBV7-2 CASSSSEGNEQFF TGTGCCAGCAGCTCATCAGAGGGTAATGAGCAGTTCTTC
TRBD2 few TRBJ2-1 TRBV6-4 CASSEPRPGTRVSRSEQFF TGTGCCAGCAGTGAGCCGAGACCCGGGACTAGGGTCTCGAGGAGTGAGCAGTTCTTC
. . TRBJ2-2 TRBV24-1 CATSDLRDTGELFF TGTGCCACCAGTGATTTGCGGGACACCGGGGAGCTGTTTTTT
. many TRBJ1-1 TRBV7-2 CASSLGGARNTEAFF TGTGCCAGCAGCTTAGGGGGGGCTAGGAACACTGAAGCTTTCTTT
. . TRBJ2-5 TRBV20-1 CSARVWGDSNQPQYF TGCAGTGCTAGAGTCTGGGGGGACAGCAATCAGCCCCAGTACTTC
. once TRBJ1-3 TRBV25-1 CASSEEWSGNTIYF TGTGCCAGCAGTGAAGAATGGTCTGGAAACACCATATATTTT
. many TRBJ1-2 TRBV6-5 CASSYSLQGYEGYTF TGTGCCAGCAGTTACTCCCTACAGGGTTATGAAGGCTACACCTTC
TRBD2 many TRBJ2-4 TRBV5-1 CASSLSVGGQDIQYF TGCGCCAGCAGCTTGTCCGTGGGAGGGCAGGACATTCAGTACTTC
TRBD2 . TRBJ2-1 TRBV30 CAWSGTSGRFNEQFF TGTGCCTGGAGTGGGACTAGCGGGAGGTTCAATGAGCAGTTCTTC
. many TRBJ1-1 TRBV11-1 CASSLEGGNTEAFF TGTGCCAGCAGCTTAGAGGGGGGGAACACTGAAGCTTTCTTT
. few TRBJ1-1 TRBV9 CASSRGPNTEAFF TGTGCCAGCAGCAGAGGACCGAACACTGAAGCTTTCTTT
TRBD2 . TRBJ2-3 TRBV29-1 CSVSGLAGIDTQYF TGCAGCGTATCGGGACTAGCGGGAATAGATACGCAGTATTTT
. . TRBJ2-2 TRBV10-2 CASRNPNVGELFF TGCGCCAGCCGAAACCCCAACGTTGGGGAGCTGTTTTTT
. few TRBJ1-3 TRBV11-2 CASSTPKATSGNTIYF TGTGCCAGCAGCACCCCTAAGGCTACCTCTGGAAACACCATATATTTT
. . TRBJ2-3 TRBV9 CASSLRGVQADTQYF TGTGCCAGCAGTTTACGGGGAGTTCAGGCAGATACGCAGTATTTT